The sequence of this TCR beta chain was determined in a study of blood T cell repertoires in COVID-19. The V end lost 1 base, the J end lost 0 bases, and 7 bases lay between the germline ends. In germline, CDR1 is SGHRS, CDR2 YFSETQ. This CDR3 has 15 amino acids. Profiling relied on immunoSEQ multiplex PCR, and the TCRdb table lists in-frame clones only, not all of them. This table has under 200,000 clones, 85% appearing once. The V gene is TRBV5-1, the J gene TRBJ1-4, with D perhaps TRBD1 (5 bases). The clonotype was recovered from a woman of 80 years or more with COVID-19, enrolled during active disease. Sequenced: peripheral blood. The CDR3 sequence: CASSLWGATNEKLFF. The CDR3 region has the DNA TGCGCCAGCAGCTTGTGGGGGGCAACTAATGAAAAACTGTTTTTT.